This T cell receptor (beta chain) was sequenced for a study of cytomegalovirus exposure and HLA in healthy donors. The CDR3 covers 14 residues. V dropped 6 bases and J dropped 5 bases, with 16 bases sitting between them. Germline V lookup: CDR1 MNHNS, CDR2 SASEGT. Study-level points and caveats: In a later analysis, most CMV-associated TCR beta chains appeared HLA-restricted. There were fewer than 200 TCR beta chains listed as cytomegalovirus-associated. In vitro checks showed that three CMV-associated chains really do target CMV antigens.

Likely unrecorded immune exposures existed in these nominally healthy donors. PCR used 60 Vbeta primers and 13 Jbeta primers. Data came from immunoSEQ multiplex PCR; TCRdb stores just in-frame clones and leaves some out. The sample has 150,000 to 200,000 clones; 84% are singletons. Remarks on this clone: Its matching antigen is unknown.

The V call is TRBV6-1, the J call TRBJ1-1; tentatively, D is TRBD1 (5 bases). The sample taken for sequencing was PBMCs. The TCR originated in a boy under 18 in good health and CMV-seronegative. CDR3 loop: CASRAGWLGTEAFF. In DNA, the CDR3 is TGTGCCAGCAGGGCAGGGTGGCTGGGGACTGAAGCTTTCTTT.